The sequence of this TCR beta chain was determined in a study of low-dose radiotherapy and immunotherapy resistance in tumors. Trimming stripped 0 bases from V and 2 bases from J, with 9 bases between. The CDR3 sequence is 14 residues long. The germline gives CDR1 SGHRS, CDR2 YFSETQ. This clonotype was detected many times. Time point: after trial treatment. Treatment indicated: LDRT plus nivolumab, ipilimumab, low-dose cyclophosphamide and aspirin (RACIN trial). cDNA synthesis used a TRAV/TRBV-specific primer set for both chains. TCRs were amplified for roughly 20 PCR cycles with a constant-region primer and V-primer adapter. TCRdb recomputed calls from the reads with MiXCR, one row per CDR3 protein. The sample contains roughly 100,000 distinct CDR3 sequences, around 20% of which appear only once.

The sequencing here drew on PBMCs, taken after low-dose radiotherapy plus immunotherapy. The source of this sequence is a female donor with ovarian cancer. This chain joins TRBV5-1 and TRBJ2-7; no definite D call. CDR3 nucleotides: TGCGCCAGCAGCTTGGCCAAGGGTACCTACGAGCAGTACTTC. It specifies CASSLAKGTYEQYF.